The source of this T cell receptor beta chain is a study of type 1 and type 2 diabetes patients. Overall study results and limits: Unmatched age and gender across groups might bias interpretation.

Worth noting for this clonotype: The antigen is undetermined.

Genomic DNA was the PCR template. The TCR beta CDR3 region was amplified using 30 forward and 13 reverse primers. TCRdb reprocessed the multiplex PCR reads via MiXCR and lists one record per CDR3 protein. The data contain about 290,000 distinct CDR3 sequences, 40% to 50% of them singletons. V dropped 7 bases and J dropped 3; count of bases not matched to a gene: 5. This CDR3 comprises 13 residues. Germline assignment: CDR1 MDHEN and CDR2 SYDVKM. Each diabetic donor fulfilled classification criteria for either type 1 or type 2. No donor had another autoimmune disease or recent infection within four weeks.

The clonotype originates from a man aged 18 to 30 with type 2 diabetes. The sequenced material came from peripheral blood mononuclear cells (PBMCs). V and J are TRBV28 and TRBJ1-2, with TRBD1 matching over 7 bases. CDR3 in amino acids: CASITQGDYGYTF. For the CDR3, the DNA is TGTGCCAGCATCACTCAGGGGGACTATGGCTACACCTTC.